The rows below give T cell receptor beta chains drawn from one sample of a study of blood T cell repertoires in COVID-19. Some clones are missing from TCRdb's copy, which holds only in-frame ones; the method was immunoSEQ multiplex PCR. The sample records approximately 150,000 clones, 70% to 90% being singletons. What was sequenced was peripheral blood. Every receptor here comes from a woman between 50 and 59 years old with acute or convalescent COVID-19. The CDR3 runs from the conserved cysteine through the conserved F or W. Fields, in order: CDR3 DNA, CDR3 protein, clone size, J gene, D gene, V gene. D genes are given only for firm matches. The size entry is marked missing in some rows and otherwise reads once, few, many or a size class.

TGCAGCGTTGATCAGGGAGGGGTAGGAGAGACCCAGTACTTC	CSVDQGGVGETQYF	once	TRBJ2-5	TRBD2	TRBV29-1
TGTGCCAGCAGCTTAAACCAGGCGGAGACCCAGTACTTC	CASSLNQAETQYF	once	TRBJ2-5	.	TRBV11-3
TGTGCCAGCAGCCAAGGTCCGGACAATGAGCAGTTCTTC	CASSQGPDNEQFF	.	TRBJ2-1	.	TRBV3-1/TRBV3-2
TGCGCCAGCAGCCAAGACGACAGATTTAATGGCTACACCTTC	CASSQDDRFNGYTF	few	TRBJ1-2	.	TRBV4-1
TGTGCCTGGAACAGGGGAGATTCACCCCTCCACTTT	CAWNRGDSPLHF	.	TRBJ1-6	TRBD1	TRBV30
TGCGCCAGCAGCTTGGCCAAGCGGGCGGGGGAATTAAATGAGCAGTTCTTC	CASSLAKRAGELNEQFF	.	TRBJ2-1	TRBD2	TRBV5-1
TGTGCCAGCAGTCCTGGTTGGGACAGCTACAATGAGCAGTTCTTC	CASSPGWDSYNEQFF	.	TRBJ2-1	TRBD1	TRBV27
TGTGCCAGCAGTCAAACTAGCGGGGGTTTTGGGGAGCAGTTCTTC	CASSQTSGGFGEQFF	.	TRBJ2-1	TRBD2	TRBV27
TGTGCCACCAGTGATGGACAGGGGGCCCTAGCCAAAAACATTCAGTACTTC	CATSDGQGALAKNIQYF	.	TRBJ2-4	TRBD1	TRBV24-1
TGTGCCAGCAGCGCAAACACAGGGTACCAAGAGACCCAGTACTTC	CASSANTGYQETQYF	few	TRBJ2-5	.	TRBV7-9
TGTGCCAGCAGCTTGCCGGGACAGGGAAATGGCTACACCTTC	CASSLPGQGNGYTF	.	TRBJ1-2	TRBD1	TRBV7-6
TGTGCCACCAGTGACCCACAGGGGGACTCCTACAATGAGCAGTTCTTC	CATSDPQGDSYNEQFF	.	TRBJ2-1	TRBD1	TRBV24-1
TGTGCCAGCAGCGACAGGAACGCTGAAGCTTTCTTT	CASSDRNAEAFF	.	TRBJ1-1	.	TRBV6-6
TGTGCCAGCAGTTTGGGGGCGCTTGAAGCTTTCTTT	CASSLGALEAFF	many	TRBJ1-1	.	TRBV12-3/TRBV12-4
TGTGCCGCTACAGGGGGGACGGACAGGCTTTTT	CAATGGTDRLF	.	TRBJ1-4	TRBD1	TRBV28
TGTGCCAGCAGCTTGGCGGAAGAACAGCCCCAGCATTTT	CASSLAEEQPQHF	few	TRBJ1-5	.	TRBV7-8
TGCGCCAGCAGCGGACCTACAGGGCCGCGCAATCAGCCCCAGCATTTT	CASSGPTGPRNQPQHF	.	TRBJ1-5	.	TRBV23-1
TGCGCCAGCAGCTTTCAGGGGGCGTTGAACACTGAAGCTTTCTTT	CASSFQGALNTEAFF	.	TRBJ1-1	TRBD1	TRBV5-1
TGTGCCAGCAGTTTGCCCGGTTTTGGCTACACCTTC	CASSLPGFGYTF	.	TRBJ1-2	.	TRBV7-8
TGTGCCTCAGGGACTAGCGGGGGCACAGATACGCAGTATTTT	CASGTSGGTDTQYF	.	TRBJ2-3	TRBD2	TRBV28
TGTGCCAGCAGGGGCAGGGGGAGAGAGACCCAGTACTTC	CASRGRGRETQYF	.	TRBJ2-5	TRBD1	TRBV27
TGTGCCAGCTCACCACCGTGGGGGGGCACAGATACGCAGTATTTT	CASSPPWGGTDTQYF	.	TRBJ2-3	.	TRBV18
TGTGCCAGCAGCTTTCAGGAGGGATACTACGAGCAGTACTTC	CASSFQEGYYEQYF	few	TRBJ2-7	.	TRBV7-8
TGTGCCAGCAGCTTCGAGACCGGGGAGCTGTTTTTT	CASSFETGELFF	.	TRBJ2-2	.	TRBV7-3
TGCGCCAGCAGCCAAGAGAGACCCCAGCGGGGTGAAAAACTGTTTTTT	CASSQERPQRGEKLFF	.	TRBJ1-4	.	TRBV4-3
TGTGCCAGCAGCAAAGTTAGGACAGCCAAAAATCAGCCCCAGCATTTT	CASSKVRTAKNQPQHF	.	TRBJ1-5	.	TRBV21-1
TGTGCCAGCAGTTACTCGAGATATCAGCCCCAGCATTTT	CASSYSRYQPQHF	.	TRBJ1-5	.	TRBV6-5
TGTGCCAGCAGTTACTTTGCGATCTCTGGGGCCAACGTCCTGACTTTC	CASSYFAISGANVLTF	few	TRBJ2-6	.	TRBV6-5
TGTGCCAGTAGCGACAACAGCTATCAGCCCCAGCATTTT	CASSDNSYQPQHF	.	TRBJ1-5	.	TRBV19
TGTGCCAGCAGCTTACATGGCGGGAACACTGAAGCTTTCTTT	CASSLHGGNTEAFF	.	TRBJ1-1	.	TRBV7-9
TGTGCCAGCAGTACGACCAACGGGGCTGAAGCTTTCTTT	CASSTTNGAEAFF	.	TRBJ1-1	.	TRBV6-2/TRBV6-3
TGCGCCAGCAGCTTGGAGGGACAGAGCACAGATACGCAGTATTTT	CASSLEGQSTDTQYF	.	TRBJ2-3	TRBD1	TRBV5-1
TGTGCCAGCAGCCAACAGACAGGGGGGTTGAAACTGTTTTTT	CASSQQTGGLKLFF	.	TRBJ1-4	TRBD1	TRBV3-1/TRBV3-2
TGTGCCAGCAGCCAAGATATGGCGGCTGAAAAACTGTTTTTT	CASSQDMAAEKLFF	.	TRBJ1-4	.	TRBV3-1/TRBV3-2
TGTGCCAGCAGCCCCGCTTTTTCGAGGGTCTCTGAAGCTTTCTTT	CASSPAFSRVSEAFF	.	TRBJ1-1	.	TRBV7-2
TGCAGCGTTGGAACCTTGAGGGATGGCTACACCTTC	CSVGTLRDGYTF	.	TRBJ1-2	.	TRBV29-1
TGTGCCAGCAGTGAAGGGTTCGGGGGCTACACCTTC	CASSEGFGGYTF	few	TRBJ1-2	.	TRBV6-1
TGCGCCAGCAGCTTCGCGGGATCGGATGGCTACACCTTC	CASSFAGSDGYTF	.	TRBJ1-2	.	TRBV5-1
TGTGCCAGCAGCTTCTCGCGGGGGAGCACAGATACGCAGTATTTT	CASSFSRGSTDTQYF	.	TRBJ2-3	TRBD2	TRBV7-2
TGTGCCAGCAGCTTGGGTCGGCAACGGGTCCAGTTCTTC	CASSLGRQRVQFF	.	TRBJ2-1	.	TRBV5-4